These T cell receptor beta chains were read from a single sample in a study of early T cells in non-severe SARS-CoV-2 infection. TCRdb passed the 5' RACE reads through MiXCR, listing each CDR3 protein once. The sample contains about 76,000 distinct CDR3 sequences, roughly a sixth of which appear only once. Sequencing used whole blood. The origin of the receptors is an adult who was a healthcare worker with PCR-confirmed SARS-CoV-2 infection or an uninfected control (not recorded which). The conserved cysteine and the conserved F or W are not part of the CDR3 here. A D gene is named only where the DNA matches it firmly. The listing skips clone size in some rows; elsewhere it reads once, few, many or a size class.

d_call	v_call	clone_size	cdr3_aa
TRBD2	TRBV5-5	many	ASSQIAGVEETQY
NA	TRBV24-1	few	ATSRSGPEQF
TRBD1	TRBV29-1	NA	SVDPDRGQGYGYT
NA	TRBV4-3	few	ASSQKDNSGNTIY
NA	TRBV20-1	NA	SARGPRGIPDTQY
NA	TRBV7-9	NA	ASSFGTGPQETQY
NA	TRBV7-9	NA	ASSLPGGTEAF
NA	TRBV27	medium-sized	ASSPLWTGKPGANVLT
TRBD2	TRBV29-1	NA	SVWAASGYADTQY
TRBD2	TRBV20-1	NA	SAGFLAGAGEQY
NA	TRBV5-1	few	ASSTGTVQETQY
NA	TRBV6-1	many	ASSAKRNVGTPRGTDTQY
NA	TRBV4-1	NA	ASSQDLGLLNGAQY
NA	TRBV29-1	NA	SVELSGETQY
NA	TRBV5-6	medium-sized	ASSLWGLSYEQY
TRBD1	TRBV3-1	NA	ASSITGALYNEQF
NA	TRBV29-1	NA	SVFVPILSYGYT
NA	TRBV9	many	ASSAGDLKRPSYNEQF
NA	TRBV28	few	ASSSRGDEAF
NA	TRBV7-9	NA	ASSFGSDTQY
NA	TRBV4-3	many	ASSQDNRSPDGYT
NA	TRBV13	NA	ASSWTDATDTQY
NA	TRBV18	few	ASSPSENTEAF
NA	TRBV30	NA	AWRKRRTNYGYT
NA	TRBV10-1	many	ASSESRSTEAF
NA	TRBV20-1	NA	SAYPGEKLF
NA	TRBV20-1	medium-sized	SARRQNTEAF
TRBD1	TRBV28	NA	ATGTGPSYNSPLH
NA	TRBV7-6	few	ASSLASLMNTEAF
NA	TRBV6-1	many	ASSGVSGISQPQH
TRBD2	TRBV20-1	few	SARAGSGRTTDTQY
TRBD2	TRBV18	many	ASSPPSGRAGEQY
NA	TRBV20-1	NA	SAEEAEAYGYT
TRBD1	TRBV19	NA	ASSGRDRGGEQY
TRBD1	TRBV19	few	ASSIGQGSYEQY
NA	TRBV29-1	NA	SGQVEGETQY
NA	TRBV7-9	NA	ASSLEFTEAF
NA	TRBV5-5	few	ASSFGAGRGNQPQH
TRBD2	TRBV7-2	NA	ASSTGGYSEQY
NA	TRBV20-1	NA	SASPGQRSREQY
NA	TRBV27	few	ASSPYRGVQPQH
NA	TRBV28	NA	ASSFDRVIETQY
NA	TRBV7-6	few	ASRHTISRGASTDTQY
NA	TRBV14	NA	ASSPGHSSYEQY
NA	TRBV4-3	NA	ASSPSAKGVSEAF
TRBD2	TRBV24-1	NA	ATSGSGRGNEQF
NA	TRBV2	NA	ASSQTGGGGNQPQH
NA	TRBV7-9	many	ASSFPPVNPWGYT
TRBD2	TRBV7-9	NA	ASSDRTSGIQETQY
TRBD2	TRBV7-2	NA	ASSLELAGGPTDTQY